The source of this T cell receptor (beta chain) is a study of T cells after yellow fever vaccination. On the study more broadly: Libraries from low-cell-number fractions were prepared with the SMART-Seq v4 Ultra Low Input RNA kit.

Universal primer sites and UMIs were introduced during 5'RACE template-switching synthesis of TCR cDNA. TCRdb fed the 5' RACE reads into MiXCR, producing one record per CDR3 protein. This sample has around 590,000 distinct CDR3 sequences; 9% to 15% occur once, and the top ten carry about 15%. In its sample, this clonotype was seen many times. Antigen: not known. In germline, CDR1 is SGHAT, CDR2 FQNNGV. V lost 3 bases and J lost 4, with 10 bases in between. This CDR3 has 14 residues. Study-wide points: FACS-sorted repertoires could contain abundant clonotypes contaminating from the bulk population. At under 98% for CD4 and 70% to 90% for CD8, most primary-vaccination clones showed up again after the booster.

This TCR was recovered from a man aged 25 to 40 who received the YFV17D yellow fever vaccine. The chain employs TRBV11-2 and TRBJ2-1; D gene uncertain. The sample was PBMCs, taken on the day of the yellow fever booster vaccination. The CDR3 sequence is CASSFLGVYNEQFF. Here the CDR3 DNA reads TGTGCCAGCAGCTTCTTGGGCGTATACAATGAGCAGTTCTTC.